The clone carrying this TCR beta chain was detected only a few times. Its specificity is unknown. These data originate in a study of blood T cells in healthy people across ages. It was with a sample-barcoded 5' primer and a J-beta primer mix that a second PCR of roughly 7 to 12 cycles was run. TCRdb independently ran MiXCR on the 5' RACE reads; one entry per CDR3 protein. The sample lists 1,500,000 or so distinct CDR3 sequences; under 55% were seen once. RNA extraction gave at least 5.5 micrograms of total RNA per sample. General study results and limits: Total diversity from one million sequenced T cells was likely underestimated.

CDR1 is MNHNS and CDR2 is SASEGT in the germline V gene. The CDR3 totals 14 residues. The ends were cut back, 5 bases at V and 6 bases at J, with 13 bases in the middle. The clonotype originates from a woman aged 18 to 35 in good health. The chain employs TRBV6-1 and TRBJ1-4, with D tentatively TRBD1 (6 bases). Sequencing used blood. The CDR3 reads CASSTRGGYEKLFF. The CDR3 region has the DNA TGTGCCAGCAGTACCAGGGGCGGTTATGAAAAACTGTTTTTT.